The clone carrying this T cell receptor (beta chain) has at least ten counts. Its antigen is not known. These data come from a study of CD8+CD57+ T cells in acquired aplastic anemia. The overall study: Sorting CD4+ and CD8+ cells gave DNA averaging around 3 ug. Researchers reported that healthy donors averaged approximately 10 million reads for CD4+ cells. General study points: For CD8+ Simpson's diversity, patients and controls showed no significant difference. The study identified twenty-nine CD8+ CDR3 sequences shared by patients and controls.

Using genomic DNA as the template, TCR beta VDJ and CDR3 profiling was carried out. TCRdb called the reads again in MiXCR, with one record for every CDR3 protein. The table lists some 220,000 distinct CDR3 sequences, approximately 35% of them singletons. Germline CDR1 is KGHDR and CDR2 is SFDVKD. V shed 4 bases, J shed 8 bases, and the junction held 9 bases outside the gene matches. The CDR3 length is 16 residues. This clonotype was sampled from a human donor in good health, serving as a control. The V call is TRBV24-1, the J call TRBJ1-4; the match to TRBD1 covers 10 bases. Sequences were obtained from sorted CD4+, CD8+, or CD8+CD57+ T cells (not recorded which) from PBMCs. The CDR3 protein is CATSDPGQGSGEKLFF. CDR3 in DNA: TGTGCCACCAGTGACCCGGGACAGGGGTCGGGAGAAAAACTGTTTTTT.